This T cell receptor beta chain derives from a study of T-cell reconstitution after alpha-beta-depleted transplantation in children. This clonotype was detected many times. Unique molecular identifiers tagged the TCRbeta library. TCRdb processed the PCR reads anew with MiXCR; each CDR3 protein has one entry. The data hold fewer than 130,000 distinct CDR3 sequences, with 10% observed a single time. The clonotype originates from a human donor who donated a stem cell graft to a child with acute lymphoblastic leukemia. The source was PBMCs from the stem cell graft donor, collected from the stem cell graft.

The CDR3 sequence: CASSFSLNNEQFF. CDR3 coding DNA: TGTGCCAGCAGTTTTTCCCTAAACAATGAGCAGTTCTTC. The rearrangement joins TRBV12-3 or TRBV12-4 to TRBJ2-1, with D uncertain. The CDR3 contains 13 residues. With 3 bases removed from V and 5 bases from J, the gap between germline ends came to 8 bases.